This T cell receptor (beta chain) was observed in a study of blood T cell repertoires in COVID-19 (dated by TCRdb to between 2020 and 2021). In terms of the full investigation: Collaborator samples came from the United States, Italy and Spain and covered acute and convalescent phases of COVID-19. Sample metadata almost always included a de-identified subject ID, COVID-19 status, age in years and sex. Where available, HLA class I and class II types were obtained from metadata supplied by the sample provider rather than from assay-based typing. The material from the prospective study consisted of cDNA or gDNA derived from T cells, B-cell-depleted T cells, or PBMCs. The samples were drawn from the first 160 participants of the ongoing ImmuneRACE study and from 1,254 subjects provided by 6 global collaborators. Subjects who had been exposed to COVID-19, were actively infected with it, or had recovered from it provided the deeply sampled blood TCRbeta repertoires that made up the dataset. The repertoires were released in a freely available public database meant as a resource for research on the immune response to SARS-CoV-2. The investigation overall reported the following: The amount of clinical and demographic metadata varied by source and participant and was provided uncurated.

Points on this clone: The clone's antigen remains unknown. The record has no base qualities; no much larger clone is one base away.

Collaborating institutions collected whole blood in K2EDTA tubes following their own protocols. For TCRbeta analysis, collaborator samples were shipped as frozen whole blood, as isolated PBMCs, or as DNA extracted from either sample type. At the junction V is shortened by 4 bases and J by 8 bases, with 21 bases in between. For CDR1 and CDR2, the germline V gene (reference sequence) lists LGHDT and YNNKEL. Measured from the cysteine to the phenylalanine, the CDR3 is 17 residues long. Kept here is only the CDR3 DNA, which spans 51 bases and is read in frame from base 1. TCRbeta CDR3 regions were amplified from genomic DNA by means of the immunoSEQ Assay, a bias-controlled multiplex PCR. The paper's processing steps were these. Within the assay, amplification of reference gene primers was used to estimate how many nucleated cells each sample contained. Sequence reads were collapsed and filtered to measure the absolute abundance of every unique TCRbeta CDR3 rearrangement. For each sample, productive Simpson clonality was calculated as the square root of Simpson's diversity index across productive rearrangements. What TCRdb holds here is the immuneACCESS table cut down to in-frame rearrangements. Part of the clones is not present; checked against another copy, under half of the missing clones reflect an unresolved V gene, and the others are unexplained. That table gives V, J and clone size, and the DNA gave D and trimming. The sample data list 98,000 or so clones, and 90% to 95% of these were observed just once. The leading ten clones occupy roughly 5.6% of the sample.

The V and J genes are TRBV3-1 (or the pseudogene TRBV3-2) and TRBJ1-6; a weak D assignment points to TRBD1 (5 bases agree). Sample: peripheral blood. The TCR sequence derives from a human donor in a cohort sampled during active COVID-19. The CDR3 corresponds to CASSRGRTPGPHSPLHF. The base sequence is TGTGCCAGCAGCCGCGGACGGACACCGGGCCCGCATTCACCCCTCCACTTT.